The clone carrying this T cell receptor beta chain was counted once. The data are from a study of blood T cell repertoires in COVID-19. Study background: There were acute and convalescent COVID-19 samples, and they came from the United States, Italy and Spain. The cDNA or gDNA used as material had been derived from T cells, B-cell-depleted T cells, or PBMCs.

The germline CDR1 and CDR2 sequences are SEHNR and FQNEAQ (reference sequence). The CDR3 loop spans 15 amino acids. Trimming shortened V by 3 bases and J by 0 bases, and 11 bases separated the two germline ends. Per the original data handling: Using reference gene primer amplification, nucleated cell counts were estimated. Assay used: immunoSEQ multiplex PCR; TCRdb lists only in-frame clones, some missing. Clonal size and the V and J genes are those of that table, whereas D and trimming came from the DNA. The repertoire includes approximately 100,000 clones, 88% of them detected once, and less than 7.5% sits in the top ten.

This receptor was obtained from a woman aged 60-75 years with acute or convalescent COVID-19. The genes are TRBV7-9 and TRBJ1-1, with D perhaps matching TRBD1 (6 bases). The specimen sequenced was peripheral blood. As DNA, the CDR3 is TGTGCCAGCAGCTTCCAGGGGACACTGAACACTGAAGCTTTCTTT. It codes for CASSFQGTLNTEAFF.